This entry is about one T cell receptor (beta chain). Its cognate antigen has yet to be identified. The record has no base qualities; no much larger clone is one base away. Receptor amplification or capture employed UMI-ligation and nested PCR. The beta constant-region primer consisted of an equimolar mixture of two oligonucleotides that together covered TRBC1 and TRBC2. The ligated cDNA went through four rounds of PCR with nested alpha and beta constant-region primers together with the SP2 primer. A single-stranded oligonucleotide carrying the SP2 primer and a 12-nucleotide UMI was ligated to the 3' end of the cDNA by T4 RNA ligase 1. The ligation reaction was incubated at 16°C for about 20-24 hours. PCR2 was usually performed as a SYBR Green qPCR and halted at a preset threshold so that over-amplification would not occur. Apart from the first purification, every purification step used Agencourt AMPure XP magnetic beads. Library amounts were measured by Qubit and library quality was assessed on a TapeStation, where the main peak was expected at around 650 bp. Pooled libraries were sequenced on an Illumina MiSeq with v2 2x251 paired-end kits, typically giving roughly 0.9-2.1 million reads per sample. Each sample library was pooled at approximately 4 nM, and roughly 5-8% PhiX was included to improve cluster recognition. Concerning the study's data processing: FASTQ reads processed by Demultiplexor were assigned V and J genes by Decombinator through tag matching that tolerated a single base-pair mismatch. Collapsinator relied on UMIs to fix sequencing errors as well as frequency errors caused by PCR heterogeneity. CDR3Translator translated TCRs and extracted CDR3s from the conserved cysteine to the FGXG phenylalanine, flagging non-productive sequences. Repertoires were subsampled to equal numbers of UMI-defined TCRs before Gini, Shannon entropy and inverse Simpson indices were calculated. Clonotype abundance distributions were fitted to a power law by maximum likelihood within the linear range. On one naive CD8 sample, the pipeline and MIGEC gave similar UMI counts, unique TCR numbers and clonal distributions. One analysis removed from the naive repertoire any naive TCRs that were also found in any memory subset from the same donor. A set of several thousand CMV-associated CDR3 sequences, compiled from VDJdb and a published dataset, was used to search the repertoires. Clones were called with MiXCR by TCRdb after fastp trimmed the public reads at Q25, and only in-frame beta chains were retained. Records with the same CDR3 protein are collapsed into one entry carrying the most frequent genes and DNA. TCRdb, rather than the study authors, made the V and J calls. Across this sample there are approximately 150,000 distinct CDR3 sequences, with roughly 22% seen only once. The top ten clonotypes cover less than 0.13% of the sample.

The data originate from a study of naive and memory T cell subsets (dated by TCRdb to 2016 to 2017). Background on the whole study: An open-source, UMI-based TCR alpha and beta sequencing pipeline was applied to sorted naive and memory peripheral blood T cell subsets. The results of the functional CMV T cell responses matched the IgG serology results in every case. RNA was DNase-treated and reverse transcribed with TCR constant-region primers, mostly using SuperScript III.

Results the study describes overall, beyond this receptor: RNA-based TCR counts may be affected by expression changes linked to T cell activation and differentiation. Following error correction, more than 90% of naive TCR sequences occurred only once, which made naive abundance distributions much steeper than those of memory subsets. In both CD4 and CD8 cells, the Gini index increased while Shannon and inverse Simpson diversity decreased from naive through CM, EM and EMRA. Clonotypes were defined as single alpha or beta chain sequences, not paired alpha/beta receptors. The repertoire findings for the naive and memory subsets could not be validated against a ground truth, as none was available. A power law was followed by TCR abundance, with an exponent that differed between naive and memory subsets but was consistent across the three individuals. A few larger clonotypes were present in naive repertoires, particularly the CD8 repertoires, and these clonotypes were possibly memory cells re-expressing CD45RA.

CDR3 length: 13 amino acids, cysteine to phenylalanine. Just CDR3 DNA is preserved here, 39 bases in frame from base 1. The V and J ends are trimmed by 6 bases and 2 bases, leaving 10 bases between them. Looking up the germline V gene yields CDR1 SGDLS and CDR2 YYNGEE. Separate amplification of TCR alpha and beta chain libraries was performed from the second PCR step onward. The CMV status of each donor was determined by measuring IFNgamma production from CD4+ T cells after fresh PBMCs had been stimulated overnight with CMV viral lysate. CD4 T cells were positively selected with Miltenyi beads, followed by positive selection of CD8 T cells from the CD4-negative fraction. After staining for CD3, CD4, CD8, CD45RA, CD27 and a live/dead dye, cells were sorted on a BD Aria II into four subsets based on CD45RA and CD27. Three healthy volunteers provided blood, and the blood of each volunteer was split into CD4 and CD8 T cells and then into four differentiation subsets. About 0.13 L of peripheral blood was collected from each donor, and PBMC were isolated from the blood using Ficoll-Paque PLUS density-gradient centrifugation. The sorted cells were lysed in RLT buffer, after which RNA was extracted using a Qiagen RNeasy kit and kept at -80 degrees C.

The TCR comes from a human donor in good health. Sequencing was done on a sample of naive CD4+ T cells from blood. What this sample's cell subset or site label stands for: naive T cells, CD45RA high CD27+. The chain links TRBV9 with TRBJ2-3; no D gene can be assigned with confidence. In nucleotides, the sequence is TGTGCCAGCATCCCGATAGCCACAGATACGCAGTATTTT. This is translated as CASIPIATDTQYF.